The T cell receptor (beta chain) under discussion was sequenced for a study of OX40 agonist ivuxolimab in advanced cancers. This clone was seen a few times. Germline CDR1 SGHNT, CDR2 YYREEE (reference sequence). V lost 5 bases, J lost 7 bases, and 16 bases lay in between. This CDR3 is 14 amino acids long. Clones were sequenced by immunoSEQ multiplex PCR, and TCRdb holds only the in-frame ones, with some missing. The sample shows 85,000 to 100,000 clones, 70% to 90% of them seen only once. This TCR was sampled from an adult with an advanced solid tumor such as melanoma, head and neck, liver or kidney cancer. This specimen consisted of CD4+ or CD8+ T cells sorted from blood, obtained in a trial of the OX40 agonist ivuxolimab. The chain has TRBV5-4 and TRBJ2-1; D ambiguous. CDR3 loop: CASSRGPNGNEQFF. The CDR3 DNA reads TGTGCCAGCAGTCGAGGTCCCAATGGGAATGAGCAGTTCTTC.